The source of this T cell receptor (beta chain) is a study of cytomegalovirus exposure and HLA in healthy donors. Study-wide background: Researchers previously reported finding fewer than 140 million unique TCR beta sequences from 170 million or so T cells. Study-wide findings and caveats: TCR beta V- and J-gene trimming was later associated with a missense DCLRE1C variant. Earlier analysis yielded a pattern in which most TCR beta V segments were productive about 90% or about 30% of the time. A few CMV-associated chains proved CMV antigen-specific in vitro.

The primer mix had 60 Vbeta and 13 Jbeta primers. Sequenced by immunoSEQ multiplex PCR; TCRdb stores in-frame clones only, minus some. Altogether roughly 100,000 clones are present, more than 60% being singletons, with the ten largest covering roughly 6%. This clone turned up a few times. Its specificity is not known. V lost 5 bases and J lost 8, with 10 bases in between. The V gene's germline CDR1 is SGHDT and CDR2 YYEEEE. This CDR3 comprises 11 residues. The sequence was obtained from a woman aged 50 to 60 in good health and CMV-seropositive. The chain employs TRBV5-6 and TRBJ1-1; D not resolved. What was sequenced was PBMCs. In DNA, the CDR3 is TGTGCCAGCAGTCTGGGCCAAGAAGCTTTCTTT. Amino acids: CASSLGQEAFF.